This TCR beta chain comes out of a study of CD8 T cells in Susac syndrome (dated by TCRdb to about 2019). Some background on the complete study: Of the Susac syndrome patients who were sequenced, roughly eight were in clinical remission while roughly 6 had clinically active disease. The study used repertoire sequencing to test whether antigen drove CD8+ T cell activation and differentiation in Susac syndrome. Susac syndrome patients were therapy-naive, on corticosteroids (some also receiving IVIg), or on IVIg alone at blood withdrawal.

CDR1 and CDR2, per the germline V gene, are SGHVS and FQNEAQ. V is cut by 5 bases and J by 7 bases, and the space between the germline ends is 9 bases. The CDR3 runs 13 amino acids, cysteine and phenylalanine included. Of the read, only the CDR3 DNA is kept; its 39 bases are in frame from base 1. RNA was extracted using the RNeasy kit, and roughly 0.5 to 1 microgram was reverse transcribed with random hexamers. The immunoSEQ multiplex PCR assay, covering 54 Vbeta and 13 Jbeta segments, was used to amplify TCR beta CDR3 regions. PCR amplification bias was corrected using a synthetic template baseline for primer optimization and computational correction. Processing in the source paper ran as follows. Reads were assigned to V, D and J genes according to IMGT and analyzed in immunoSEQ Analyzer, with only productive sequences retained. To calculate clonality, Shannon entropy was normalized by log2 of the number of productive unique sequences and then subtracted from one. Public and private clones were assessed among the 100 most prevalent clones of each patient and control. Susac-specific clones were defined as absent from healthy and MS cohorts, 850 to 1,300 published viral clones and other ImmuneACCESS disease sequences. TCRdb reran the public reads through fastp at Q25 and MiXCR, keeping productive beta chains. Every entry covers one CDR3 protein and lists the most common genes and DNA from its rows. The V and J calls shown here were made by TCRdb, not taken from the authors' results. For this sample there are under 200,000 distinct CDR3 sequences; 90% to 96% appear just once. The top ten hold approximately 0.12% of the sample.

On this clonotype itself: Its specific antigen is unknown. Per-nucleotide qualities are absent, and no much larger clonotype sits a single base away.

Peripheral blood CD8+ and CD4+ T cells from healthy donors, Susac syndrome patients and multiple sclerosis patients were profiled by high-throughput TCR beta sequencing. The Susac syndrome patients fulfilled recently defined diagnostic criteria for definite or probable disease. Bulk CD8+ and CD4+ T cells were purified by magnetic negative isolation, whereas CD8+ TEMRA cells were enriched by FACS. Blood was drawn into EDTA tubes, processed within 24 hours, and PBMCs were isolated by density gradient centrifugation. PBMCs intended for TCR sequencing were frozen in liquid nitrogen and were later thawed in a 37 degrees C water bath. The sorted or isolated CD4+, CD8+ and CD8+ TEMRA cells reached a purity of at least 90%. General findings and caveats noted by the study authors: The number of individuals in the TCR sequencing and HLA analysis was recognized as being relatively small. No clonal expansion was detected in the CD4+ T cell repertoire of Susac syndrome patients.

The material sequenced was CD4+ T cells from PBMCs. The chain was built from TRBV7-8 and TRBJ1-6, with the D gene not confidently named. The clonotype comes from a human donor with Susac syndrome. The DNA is TGTGCCAGCAGCCAGTCTCAGAATTCACCCCTCCACTTT. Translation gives CASSQSQNSPLHF.